Listed below are T cell receptor beta chains from one sample, sequenced in a study of CD8 T cells in Susac syndrome. TCRdb reanalysed the immunoSEQ multiplex PCR reads using MiXCR and keeps one entry per CDR3 protein. The sample gives about 300,000 distinct CDR3 sequences, roughly nine tenths of which show up once; roughly 0.064% is in the top ten. The sequencing sample was made of CD4+ T cells from PBMCs. These receptors were taken from a human donor with multiple sclerosis. CDR3s include the opening cysteine and the closing phenylalanine or tryptophan. The order of the fields is V gene, D gene, J gene, clone size, CDR3 DNA, CDR3 protein. The D gene is left open where the match is weak. The size entry is marked missing in some rows and otherwise reads once, few, many or a size class.

v_call: TRBV10-3; d_call: TRBD2; j_call: TRBJ2-7; clone_size: NA; cdr3_nt: TGTGCCATCAGGACGGGACTAGCGACCGAGCAGTACTTC; cdr3_aa: CAIRTGLATEQYF
v_call: TRBV4-1; d_call: TRBD1; j_call: TRBJ1-2; clone_size: NA; cdr3_nt: TGCGCCAGCAGCTTCCAGGGGGATGTCCTAGGTTATGGCTACACCTTC; cdr3_aa: CASSFQGDVLGYGYTF
v_call: TRBV3-1; d_call: NA; j_call: TRBJ1-5; clone_size: NA; cdr3_nt: TGTGCCAGCAGCCAAGACGCAGGGGAGTATCAGCCCCAGCATTTT; cdr3_aa: CASSQDAGEYQPQHF
v_call: TRBV15; d_call: NA; j_call: TRBJ2-5; clone_size: NA; cdr3_nt: TGTGCCACCAGCAGGGGCCAATTGGAGACCCAGTACTTC; cdr3_aa: CATSRGQLETQYF
v_call: TRBV12-3/TRBV12-4; d_call: TRBD2; j_call: TRBJ2-1; clone_size: NA; cdr3_nt: TGTGCCAGCAGTTTACTCCCGGGACTAGGCGAGCCTAACAATGAGCAGTTCTTC; cdr3_aa: CASSLLPGLGEPNNEQFF
v_call: TRBV5-1; d_call: NA; j_call: TRBJ1-2; clone_size: NA; cdr3_nt: TGCGCCAGCAGCTCCTACGGACGCCAAGATGGCTACACCTTC; cdr3_aa: CASSSYGRQDGYTF
v_call: TRBV5-5; d_call: TRBD1; j_call: TRBJ1-1; clone_size: NA; cdr3_nt: TGTGCCAGCAGCTTGAGGTCCGGGACAGCGGAAGCTTTCTTT; cdr3_aa: CASSLRSGTAEAFF
v_call: TRBV7-9; d_call: NA; j_call: TRBJ2-7; clone_size: NA; cdr3_nt: TGTGCCAGCAGCTTAGCGGGGCCCGGGTTCAAGTACGAGCAGTACTTC; cdr3_aa: CASSLAGPGFKYEQYF
v_call: TRBV5-1; d_call: NA; j_call: TRBJ2-2; clone_size: NA; cdr3_nt: TGCGCCAGCAGCTTTTCCCCCTCCGGGGAGCTGTTTTTT; cdr3_aa: CASSFSPSGELFF
v_call: TRBV12-3/TRBV12-4; d_call: NA; j_call: TRBJ1-2; clone_size: NA; cdr3_nt: TGTGCCAGCAGCCCTCCGGGCCTAAAAGGAGGTAGTGGCTACACCTTC; cdr3_aa: CASSPPGLKGGSGYTF
v_call: TRBV27; d_call: TRBD1; j_call: TRBJ2-6; clone_size: NA; cdr3_nt: TGTGCCAGCAGCCGAACAGCCGGGACAGGGGTTGCTGGGGCCAACGTCCTGACTTTC; cdr3_aa: CASSRTAGTGVAGANVLTF
v_call: TRBV28; d_call: TRBD1; j_call: TRBJ1-1; clone_size: once; cdr3_nt: TGTGCCAGCAGTTTAGGTGGCGGGACAGGTACGTTGTACACTGAAGCTTTCTTT; cdr3_aa: CASSLGGGTGTLYTEAFF
v_call: TRBV6-6; d_call: TRBD1; j_call: TRBJ2-7; clone_size: NA; cdr3_nt: TGTGCCAGCAGTTACTCGACTCCGACAGGGGGCGAGCAGTACTTC; cdr3_aa: CASSYSTPTGGEQYF
v_call: TRBV6-1; d_call: TRBD2; j_call: TRBJ2-3; clone_size: NA; cdr3_nt: TGTGCCAGCAGTGAAGTCCGCGGGGGGGCAGCAGATACGCAGTATTTT; cdr3_aa: CASSEVRGGAADTQYF
v_call: TRBV18; d_call: TRBD1; j_call: TRBJ2-7; clone_size: NA; cdr3_nt: TGTGCCAGCTCAACCGGGACAGGGCTAAACGAGCAGTACTTC; cdr3_aa: CASSTGTGLNEQYF
v_call: TRBV5-8; d_call: NA; j_call: TRBJ2-1; clone_size: NA; cdr3_nt: TGTGCCAGCAGCTTGGGGGAATACAATGAGCAGTTCTTC; cdr3_aa: CASSLGEYNEQFF
v_call: TRBV3-1; d_call: NA; j_call: TRBJ2-1; clone_size: NA; cdr3_nt: TGTGCCAGCAGCCAGGTTTTATCCGGGCCCTACAATGAGCAGTTCTTC; cdr3_aa: CASSQVLSGPYNEQFF
v_call: TRBV29-1; d_call: NA; j_call: TRBJ1-1; clone_size: NA; cdr3_nt: TGCAGCGTCGCAAGAAAGGTGTCGAACACTGAAGCTTTCTTT; cdr3_aa: CSVARKVSNTEAFF